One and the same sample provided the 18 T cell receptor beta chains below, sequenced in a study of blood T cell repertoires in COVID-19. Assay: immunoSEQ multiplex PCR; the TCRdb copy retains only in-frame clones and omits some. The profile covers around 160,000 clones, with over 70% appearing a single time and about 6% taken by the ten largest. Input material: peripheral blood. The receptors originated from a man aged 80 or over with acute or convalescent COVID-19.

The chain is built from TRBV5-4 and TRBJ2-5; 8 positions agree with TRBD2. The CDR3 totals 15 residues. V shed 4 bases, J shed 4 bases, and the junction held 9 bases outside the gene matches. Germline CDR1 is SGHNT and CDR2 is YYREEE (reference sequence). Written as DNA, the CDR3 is TGTGCCAGCAGCCGACTAGCCCGGGGGGGAGAGACCCAGTACTTC. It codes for CASSRLARGGETQYF.

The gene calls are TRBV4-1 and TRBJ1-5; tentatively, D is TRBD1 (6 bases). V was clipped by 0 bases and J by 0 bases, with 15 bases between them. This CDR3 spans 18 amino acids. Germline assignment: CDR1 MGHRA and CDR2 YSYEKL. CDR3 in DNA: TGCGCCAGCAGCCAAGAGAGACAGGTGGGGTATAGCAATCAGCCCCAGCATTTT. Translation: CASSQERQVGYSNQPQHF.

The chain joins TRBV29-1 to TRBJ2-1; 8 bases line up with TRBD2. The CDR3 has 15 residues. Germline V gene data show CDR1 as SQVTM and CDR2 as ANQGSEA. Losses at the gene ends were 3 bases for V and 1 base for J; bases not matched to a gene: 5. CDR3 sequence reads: CSVDGPGGSYNEQFF. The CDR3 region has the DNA TGCAGCGTTGATGGGCCGGGAGGGTCCTACAATGAGCAGTTCTTC.

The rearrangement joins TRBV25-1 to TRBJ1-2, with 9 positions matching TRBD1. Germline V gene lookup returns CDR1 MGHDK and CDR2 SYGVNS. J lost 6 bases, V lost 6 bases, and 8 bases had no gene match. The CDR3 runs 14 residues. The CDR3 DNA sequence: TGTGCCAGCAGGGGACAGGGCGCGAGGGATGGCTACACCTTC. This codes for CASRGQGARDGYTF.

The CDR3 nucleotides read TGTGCCAGCAGCCAAGGCTTCCAAGGGTTGACAGGGAACTATGGCTACACCTTC. As protein: CASSQGFQGLTGNYGYTF. The chain combines TRBV3-1 (or the pseudogene TRBV3-2) with TRBJ1-2; TRBD1 agrees at 7 bases. Trimming cost V 1 base and J 2 bases; bases outside gene matches: 13. Germline V CDR1 and CDR2: LGHDT, YNNKEL (reference sequence). The CDR3 length is 18 residues.

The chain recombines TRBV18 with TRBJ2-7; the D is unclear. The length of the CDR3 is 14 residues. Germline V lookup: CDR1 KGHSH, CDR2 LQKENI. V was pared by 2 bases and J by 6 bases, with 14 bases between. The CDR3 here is CASSPKLGSTEQYF. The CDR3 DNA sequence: TGTGCCAGCTCACCAAAGCTGGGCTCCACCGAGCAGTACTTC.

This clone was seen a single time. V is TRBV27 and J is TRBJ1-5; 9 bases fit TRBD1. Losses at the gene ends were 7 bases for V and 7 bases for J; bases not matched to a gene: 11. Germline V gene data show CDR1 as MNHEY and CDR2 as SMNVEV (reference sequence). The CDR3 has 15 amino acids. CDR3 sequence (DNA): TGTGCCAGCAAGTGGACTACAGGGGGCGACCAGCCCCAGCATTTT. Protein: CASKWTTGGDQPQHF.

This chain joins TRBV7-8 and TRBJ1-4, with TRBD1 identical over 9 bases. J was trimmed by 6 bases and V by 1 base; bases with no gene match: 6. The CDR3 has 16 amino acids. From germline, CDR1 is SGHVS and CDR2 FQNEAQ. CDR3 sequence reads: CASSLVHGTGYEKLFF. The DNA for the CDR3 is TGTGCCAGCAGCTTAGTACACGGGACAGGGTATGAAAAACTGTTTTTT.

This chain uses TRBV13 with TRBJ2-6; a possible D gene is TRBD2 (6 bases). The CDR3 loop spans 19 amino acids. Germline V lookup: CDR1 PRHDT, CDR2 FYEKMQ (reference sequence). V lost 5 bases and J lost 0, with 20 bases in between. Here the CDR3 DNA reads TGTGCCAGCAGCCCCAATCTTGGGGGGTTCGACTCTGGGGCCAACGTCCTGACTTTC. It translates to CASSPNLGGFDSGANVLTF.

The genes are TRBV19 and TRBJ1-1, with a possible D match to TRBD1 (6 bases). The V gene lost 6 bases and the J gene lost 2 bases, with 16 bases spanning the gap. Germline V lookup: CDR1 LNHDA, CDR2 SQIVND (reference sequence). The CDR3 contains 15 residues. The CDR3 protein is CASSDGQSSNTEAFF. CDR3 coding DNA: TGTGCCAGTAGCGACGGACAGTCCAGTAACACTGAAGCTTTCTTT. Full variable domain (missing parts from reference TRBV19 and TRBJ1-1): DGGITQSPKYLFRKEGQNVTLSCEQNLNHDAMYWYRQDPGQGLRLIYYSQIVNDFQKGDIAEGYSVSREKKESFPLTVTSAQKNPTAFYLCASSDGQSSNTEAFFGQGTRLTVV.

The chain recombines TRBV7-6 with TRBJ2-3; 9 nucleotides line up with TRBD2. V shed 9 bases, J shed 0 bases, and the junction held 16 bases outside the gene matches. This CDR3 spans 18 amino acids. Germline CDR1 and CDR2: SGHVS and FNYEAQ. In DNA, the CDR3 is TGTGCCAGGTCCTGGGGCTGCGGGAGGGCCGGGAGCACAGATACGCAGTATTTT. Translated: CARSWGCGRAGSTDTQYF.

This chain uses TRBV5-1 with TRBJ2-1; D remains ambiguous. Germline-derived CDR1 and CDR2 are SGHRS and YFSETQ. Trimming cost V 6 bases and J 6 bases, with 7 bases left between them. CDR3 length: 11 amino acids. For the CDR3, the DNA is TGCGCCAGCACGAGCCTCAATGAGCAGTTCTTC. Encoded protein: CASTSLNEQFF.

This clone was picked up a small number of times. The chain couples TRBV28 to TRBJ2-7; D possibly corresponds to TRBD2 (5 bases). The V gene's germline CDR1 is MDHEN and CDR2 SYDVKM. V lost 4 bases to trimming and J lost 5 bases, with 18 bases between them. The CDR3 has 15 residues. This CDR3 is CASSWATKAIHEQYF. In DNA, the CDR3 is TGTGCCAGCAGTTGGGCGACTAAAGCCATCCACGAGCAGTACTTC.

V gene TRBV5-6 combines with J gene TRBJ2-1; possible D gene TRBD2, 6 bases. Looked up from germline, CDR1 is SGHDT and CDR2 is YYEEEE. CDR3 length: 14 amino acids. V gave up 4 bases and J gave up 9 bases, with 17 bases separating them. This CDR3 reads CASSPGTVLSEQFF. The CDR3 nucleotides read TGTGCCAGCAGCCCTGGGACTGTTTTAAGTGAGCAGTTCTTC. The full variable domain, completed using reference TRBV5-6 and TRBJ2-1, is DAGVTQSPTHLIKTRGQQVTLRCSPKSGHDTVSWYQQALGQGPQFIFQYYEEEERQRGNFPDRFSGHQFPNYSSELNVNALLLGDSALYLCASSPGTVLSEQFFGPGTRLTVL.

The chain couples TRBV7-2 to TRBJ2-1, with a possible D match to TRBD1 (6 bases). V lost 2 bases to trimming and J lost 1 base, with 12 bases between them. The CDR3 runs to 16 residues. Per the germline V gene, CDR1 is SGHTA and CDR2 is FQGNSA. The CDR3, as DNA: TGTGCCAGCAGCTTACCGGGACAAACATCCTACAATGAGCAGTTCTTC. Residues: CASSLPGQTSYNEQFF. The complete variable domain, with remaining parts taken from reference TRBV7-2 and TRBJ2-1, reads GAGVSQSPSNKVTEKGKDVELRCDPISGHTALYWYRQSLGQGLEFLIYFQGNSAPDKSGLPSDRFSAERTGGSVSTLTIQRTQQEDSAVYLCASSLPGQTSYNEQFFGPGTRLTVL.

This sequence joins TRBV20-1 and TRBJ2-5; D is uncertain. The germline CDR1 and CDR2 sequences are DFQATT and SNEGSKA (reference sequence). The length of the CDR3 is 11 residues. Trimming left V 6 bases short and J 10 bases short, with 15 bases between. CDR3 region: CSARHLTDQYF. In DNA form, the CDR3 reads TGCAGTGCCCGACACCTCACTGACCAGTACTTC.

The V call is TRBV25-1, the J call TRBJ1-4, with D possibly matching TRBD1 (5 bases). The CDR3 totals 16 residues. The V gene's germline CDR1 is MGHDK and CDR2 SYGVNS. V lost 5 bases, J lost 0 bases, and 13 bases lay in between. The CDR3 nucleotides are TGTGCCAGCAGTAGGAGCGGGGGGGCAACTAATGAAAAACTGTTTTTT. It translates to CASSRSGGATNEKLFF.

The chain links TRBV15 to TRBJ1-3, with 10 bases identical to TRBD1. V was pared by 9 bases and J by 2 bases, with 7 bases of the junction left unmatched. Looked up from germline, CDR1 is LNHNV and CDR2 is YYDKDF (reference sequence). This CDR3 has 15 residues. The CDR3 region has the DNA TGTGCCACGGGCCGGGACAGGGGAACTGGAAACACCATATATTTT. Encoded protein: CATGRDRGTGNTIYF.